What follows is one TCR beta chain and its context. These data belong to a study of blood T cell repertoires in COVID-19. The wider study: Italy, Spain and the United States were the sources of the convalescent and acute COVID-19 samples.

The V and J ends lost 2 bases and 5 bases respectively, with 7 bases between them. This CDR3 has 12 residues. The germline gives CDR1 KGHSH, CDR2 LQKENI. All enrollees were roughly 18 to 89 years old and from under 25 US areas. Participants reported their clinical history, and cohort assignment relied on those reports. As processed by the authors: Estimation of nucleated cell counts relied on the amplification of reference gene primers. Sequenced by immunoSEQ multiplex PCR; TCRdb stores in-frame clones only, minus some. That table is the source of V, J and clone size, and D and trimming were worked out from the DNA. The sample carries 210,000 or so clones, 80% recorded once.

Sequencing used PBMCs or T cells enriched from blood (not recorded which). This sequence was found in a woman aged 40-49 years with acute COVID-19. The V gene is TRBV18, the J gene TRBJ2-7; no reliable D call. The CDR3 sequence is CASSPSRDEQYF. CDR3 DNA sequence: TGTGCCAGCTCACCATCCCGGGACGAGCAGTACTTC.